This paragraph covers one T cell receptor beta chain sequence. This record belongs to a study of T cells after somatic rescue of genetic block. CDR1 and CDR2 from the germline V gene are SNHLY and FYNNEI. V was cut by 3 bases and J by 4 bases, with 18 bases left in between. The CDR3 extends over 16 amino acids. Sequencing used immunoSEQ multiplex PCR; TCRdb keeps in-frame clones, though not all of them. The repertoire holds tens of thousands of clones, with about 90% as singletons. V gene TRBV2 combines with J gene TRBJ1-2; D gene uncertain. The specimen was peripheral blood mononuclear cells (PBMCs). The source of this sequence is a man aged 35 to 55. Here the CDR3 DNA reads TGTGCCAGCAGTGAGACACTCGCTTCTTTATTCTATGGCTACACCTTC. It yields the protein CASSETLASLFYGYTF. Filled out from reference TRBV2 and TRBJ1-2, the complete variable domain reads EPEVTQTPSHQVTQMGQEVILRCVPISNHLYFYWYRQILGQKVEFLVSFYNNEISEKSEIFDDQFSVERPDGSNFTLKIRSTKLEDSAMYFCASSETLASLFYGYTFGSGTRLTVV.